This T cell receptor beta chain emerged from a study of T cell repertoires in cytomegalovirus infection. Turning to the study itself: Through public TCR beta signatures, both CMV infection and matching HLA type were indicated.

TCRdb reanalysed the reads using MiXCR and keeps one entry per CDR3 protein. The repertoire has a few hundred thousand distinct CDR3 sequences, under 35% of them found once; the top ten carry 20%. V lost 5 bases, J lost 0 bases, and 11 bases lay in between. CDR1 and CDR2 from the germline V gene are LNHNV and YYDKDF (reference sequence). This CDR3 comprises 15 residues. To note about this clonotype: The antigen remains unidentified.

The sample in question was cultured PBMCs, obtained from culture after CMV antigen stimulation. The chain uses TRBV15 and TRBJ1-5, with unresolved D. The sequence derives from a human donor in good health (CMV status not recorded). Some clones in this sample may be carry-over from other donors' samples. The CDR3 sequence: CATSGRLNSNQPQHF. The DNA for the CDR3 is TGTGCCACCAGCGGACGGTTAAATAGCAATCAGCCCCAGCATTTT.